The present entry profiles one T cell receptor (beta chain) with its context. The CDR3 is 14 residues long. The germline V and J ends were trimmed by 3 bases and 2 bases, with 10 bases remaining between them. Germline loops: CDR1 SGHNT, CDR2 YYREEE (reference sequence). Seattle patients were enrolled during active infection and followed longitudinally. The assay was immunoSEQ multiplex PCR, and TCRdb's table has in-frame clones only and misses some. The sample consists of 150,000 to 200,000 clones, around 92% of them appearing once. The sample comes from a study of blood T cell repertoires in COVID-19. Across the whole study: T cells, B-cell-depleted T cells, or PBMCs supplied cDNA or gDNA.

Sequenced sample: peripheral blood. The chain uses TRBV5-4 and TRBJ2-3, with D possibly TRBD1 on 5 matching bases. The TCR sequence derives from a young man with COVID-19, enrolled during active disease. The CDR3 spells CASSSQAVTDTQYF. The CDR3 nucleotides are TGTGCCAGCAGCTCACAGGCAGTCACAGATACGCAGTATTTT.